These T cell receptor beta chains were read from a single sample in a study of OX40 agonist ivuxolimab in advanced cancers. Method: immunoSEQ multiplex PCR; TCRdb's copy keeps in-frame clones and lacks some. The sample carries more than 65,000 clones, around 85% recorded once. The sample in question was CD4+ or CD8+ T cells sorted from blood, obtained in a trial of the OX40 agonist ivuxolimab. These receptors came from an adult with an advanced solid tumor such as melanoma, head and neck, liver or kidney cancer. CDR3s leave out the opening cysteine and the closing phenylalanine or tryptophan. Expanded clones are given a class, and other clones once, few, many or no size at all.

CDR3aa: ALISGTAIGELF
v_gene: TRBV2
j_gene: TRBJ2-2
abundance: -

CDR3aa: ASGGAVETQY
v_gene: TRBV28
j_gene: TRBJ2-5
abundance: -

CDR3aa: AISPVERRETQY
v_gene: TRBV10-3
j_gene: TRBJ2-5
abundance: -

CDR3aa: AWTSIDTQY
v_gene: TRBV30
j_gene: TRBJ2-3
abundance: -

CDR3aa: ASSRQGNNYGYT
v_gene: TRBV5-6
j_gene: TRBJ1-2
abundance: -

CDR3aa: ASSQESRGSPLH
v_gene: TRBV14
j_gene: TRBJ1-6
abundance: -

CDR3aa: ASTSSRDINYNEQF
v_gene: TRBV6-4
j_gene: TRBJ2-1
abundance: -

CDR3aa: ASSIGRTITDTQY
v_gene: TRBV19
j_gene: TRBJ2-3
abundance: -

CDR3aa: ASSATTSETQY
v_gene: TRBV6-5
j_gene: TRBJ2-5
abundance: -

CDR3aa: ASSKYLKETQY
v_gene: TRBV21-1
j_gene: TRBJ2-5
abundance: -

CDR3aa: ASSRGGQLNQPQH
v_gene: TRBV18
j_gene: TRBJ1-5
abundance: -

CDR3aa: ASSPELAGGRNEQF
v_gene: TRBV5-4
j_gene: TRBJ2-1
abundance: -

CDR3aa: ASSLWGGETQY
v_gene: TRBV7-3
j_gene: TRBJ2-5
abundance: -

CDR3aa: ASSPNRRDTQY
v_gene: TRBV7-7
j_gene: TRBJ2-3
abundance: -

CDR3aa: ASSPDRVNYGYT
v_gene: TRBV28
j_gene: TRBJ1-2
abundance: -

CDR3aa: ASSQTGGTGELF
v_gene: TRBV14
j_gene: TRBJ2-2
abundance: -

CDR3aa: ASSLVPGQGGHGYT
v_gene: TRBV4-2
j_gene: TRBJ1-2
abundance: -

CDR3aa: ASSLAGGPADTQY
v_gene: TRBV11-2
j_gene: TRBJ2-3
abundance: -

CDR3aa: ASSLTGTDTQY
v_gene: TRBV5-5
j_gene: TRBJ2-3
abundance: -

CDR3aa: ASSNGRNTEAF
v_gene: TRBV11-3
j_gene: TRBJ1-1
abundance: once

CDR3aa: ASLLVEGNEKLF
v_gene: TRBV14
j_gene: TRBJ1-4
abundance: -

CDR3aa: ASSSGGGSETQY
v_gene: TRBV9
j_gene: TRBJ2-5
abundance: -

CDR3aa: ASSPATGFTGELF
v_gene: TRBV18
j_gene: TRBJ2-2
abundance: -

CDR3aa: ASSQDGQGNDMQY
v_gene: TRBV5-1
j_gene: TRBJ2-7
abundance: few

CDR3aa: ASSLAGIQGRKTEAF
v_gene: TRBV5-1
j_gene: TRBJ1-1
abundance: -

CDR3aa: SVARDNNNSPLH
v_gene: TRBV29-1
j_gene: TRBJ1-6
abundance: few

CDR3aa: ASSLGTSGRANIQY
v_gene: TRBV7-8
j_gene: TRBJ2-4
abundance: -

CDR3aa: ATSESGTGNGNYGYT
v_gene: TRBV15
j_gene: TRBJ1-2
abundance: once

CDR3aa: ASSQIGAHNEQF
v_gene: TRBV7-8
j_gene: TRBJ2-1
abundance: -

CDR3aa: ASSLSAVGSGETQY
v_gene: TRBV7-9
j_gene: TRBJ2-5
abundance: -

CDR3aa: ASSLGEGALKNIQY
v_gene: TRBV7-8
j_gene: TRBJ2-4
abundance: -

CDR3aa: ASSLPGGALNEQF
v_gene: TRBV19
j_gene: TRBJ2-1
abundance: once

CDR3aa: ASSFPSSYEQY
v_gene: TRBV7-2
j_gene: TRBJ2-7
abundance: -

CDR3aa: ASFSGLAASLSYNEQF
v_gene: TRBV5-1
j_gene: TRBJ2-1
abundance: -

CDR3aa: ASRISDRANTEAF
v_gene: TRBV6-6
j_gene: TRBJ1-1
abundance: -

CDR3aa: ATSRGAGGNYGYT
v_gene: TRBV15
j_gene: TRBJ1-2
abundance: -

CDR3aa: ASREDKRYKGDEQF
v_gene: TRBV11-2
j_gene: TRBJ2-1
abundance: -

CDR3aa: ASSEEGILTDTQY
v_gene: TRBV25-1
j_gene: TRBJ2-3
abundance: -

CDR3aa: ASSTGPAQPQH
v_gene: TRBV7-6
j_gene: TRBJ1-5
abundance: -

CDR3aa: ASSGGTGTVNSPLH
v_gene: TRBV4-2
j_gene: TRBJ1-6
abundance: -

CDR3aa: SAATGNTEAF
v_gene: TRBV29-1
j_gene: TRBJ1-1
abundance: few

CDR3aa: ASSLQTSGLGTDTQY
v_gene: TRBV7-6
j_gene: TRBJ2-3
abundance: -

CDR3aa: ASSQEIQWSTGELF
v_gene: TRBV4-2
j_gene: TRBJ2-2
abundance: -

CDR3aa: ASRREGTSGSYEQY
v_gene: TRBV7-2
j_gene: TRBJ2-7
abundance: -

CDR3aa: AISDRESRPQH
v_gene: TRBV10-3
j_gene: TRBJ1-5
abundance: once

CDR3aa: ASSRTGPGNTIY
v_gene: TRBV6-1
j_gene: TRBJ1-3
abundance: -

CDR3aa: ASSRTGPYGYT
v_gene: TRBV7-2
j_gene: TRBJ1-2
abundance: -

CDR3aa: ASSQDEVAGNTIY
v_gene: TRBV28
j_gene: TRBJ1-3
abundance: -

CDR3aa: ASSPPPRQGQLYGYT
v_gene: TRBV28
j_gene: TRBJ1-2
abundance: -

CDR3aa: ASLGQGGEQF
v_gene: TRBV10-2
j_gene: TRBJ2-1
abundance: -

CDR3aa: ASSQEGRGVNEQF
v_gene: TRBV4-2
j_gene: TRBJ2-1
abundance: few